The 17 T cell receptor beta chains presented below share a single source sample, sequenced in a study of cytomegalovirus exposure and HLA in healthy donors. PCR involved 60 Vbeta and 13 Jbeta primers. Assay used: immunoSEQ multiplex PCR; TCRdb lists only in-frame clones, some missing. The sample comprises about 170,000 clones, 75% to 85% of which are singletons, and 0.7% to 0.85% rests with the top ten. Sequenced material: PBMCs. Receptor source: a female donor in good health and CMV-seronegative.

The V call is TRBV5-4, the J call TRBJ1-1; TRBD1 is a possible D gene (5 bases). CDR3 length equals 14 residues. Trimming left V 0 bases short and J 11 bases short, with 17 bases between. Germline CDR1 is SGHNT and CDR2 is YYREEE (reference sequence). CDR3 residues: CASSLGGGQRDAFF. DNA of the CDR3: TGTGCCAGCAGCTTGGGGGGAGGACAAAGGGACGCTTTCTTT.

The chain's CDR3 is CASSVGQYNEQFF. The CDR3, as DNA: TGTGCCAGCAGCGTAGGACAATACAATGAGCAGTTCTTC. This chain connects TRBV9 to TRBJ2-1; no reliable D call. V was pared by 0 bases and J by 4 bases, with 5 bases between. Germline CDR1 and CDR2: SGDLS and YYNGEE. This CDR3 is 13 amino acids long.

In DNA, the CDR3 is TGTGCCAGAAGCTTGACCGGCGGGAGAGACACAGATACGCAGTATTTT. Residues: CARSLTGGRDTDTQYF. The rearrangement uses TRBV5-3 and TRBJ2-3; 7 nucleotides agree with TRBD2. TRBV5-3 qualifies as an ORF whose function is uncertain. V trimming: 1 base; J trimming: 2 bases; junction bases outside the gene matches: 7. The CDR3 is 16 amino acids.

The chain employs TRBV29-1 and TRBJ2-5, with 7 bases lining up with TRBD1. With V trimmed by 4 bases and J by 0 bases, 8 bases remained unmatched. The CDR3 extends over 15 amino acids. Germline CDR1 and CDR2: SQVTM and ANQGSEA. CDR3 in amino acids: CSVGGTAAYQETQYF. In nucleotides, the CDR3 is TGCAGCGTTGGTGGGACAGCTGCGTACCAAGAGACCCAGTACTTC.

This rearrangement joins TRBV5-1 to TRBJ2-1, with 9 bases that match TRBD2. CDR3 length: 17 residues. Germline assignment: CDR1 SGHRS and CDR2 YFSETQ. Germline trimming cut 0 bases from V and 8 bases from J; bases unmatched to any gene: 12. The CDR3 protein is CASSLASAGGPLDEQFF. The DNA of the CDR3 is TGCGCCAGCAGCTTGGCCTCGGCGGGGGGGCCCCTGGATGAGCAGTTCTTC.

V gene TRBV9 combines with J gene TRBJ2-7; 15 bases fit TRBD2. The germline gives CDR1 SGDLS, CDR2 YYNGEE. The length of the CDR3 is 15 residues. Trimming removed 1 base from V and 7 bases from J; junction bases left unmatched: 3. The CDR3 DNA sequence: TGTGCCAGCAGCGTAACAGGGACTAGCGGGGGGGAGCAGTACTTC. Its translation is CASSVTGTSGGEQYF.

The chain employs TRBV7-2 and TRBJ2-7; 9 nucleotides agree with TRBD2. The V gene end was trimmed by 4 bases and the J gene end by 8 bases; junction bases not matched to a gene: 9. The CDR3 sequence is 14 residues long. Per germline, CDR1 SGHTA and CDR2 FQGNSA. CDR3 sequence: CASSSAFLAGKQYF. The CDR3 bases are TGTGCCAGCAGCTCCGCCTTCCTAGCGGGGAAGCAGTACTTC.

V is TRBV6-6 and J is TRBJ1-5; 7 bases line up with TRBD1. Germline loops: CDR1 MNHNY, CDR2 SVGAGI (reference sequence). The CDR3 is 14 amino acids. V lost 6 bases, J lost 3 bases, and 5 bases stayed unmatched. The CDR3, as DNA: TGTGCCAGCAGAGATGGGACAGACAATCAGCCCCAGCATTTT. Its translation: CASRDGTDNQPQHF.

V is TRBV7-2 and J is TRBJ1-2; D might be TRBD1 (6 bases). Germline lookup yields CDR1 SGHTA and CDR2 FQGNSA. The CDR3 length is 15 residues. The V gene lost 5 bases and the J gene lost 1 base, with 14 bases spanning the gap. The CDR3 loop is CASSAQGGVNYGYTF. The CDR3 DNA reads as TGTGCCAGCAGCGCACAGGGAGGGGTTAACTATGGCTACACCTTC.

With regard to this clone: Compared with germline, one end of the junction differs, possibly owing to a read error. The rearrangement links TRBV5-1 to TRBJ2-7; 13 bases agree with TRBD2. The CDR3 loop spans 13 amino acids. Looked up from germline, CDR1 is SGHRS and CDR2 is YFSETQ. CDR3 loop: CASSLGTSGSPHF. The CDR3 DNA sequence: TGCGCCAGCAGCTTGGGGACTAGCGGGAGCCCCCACTTC.

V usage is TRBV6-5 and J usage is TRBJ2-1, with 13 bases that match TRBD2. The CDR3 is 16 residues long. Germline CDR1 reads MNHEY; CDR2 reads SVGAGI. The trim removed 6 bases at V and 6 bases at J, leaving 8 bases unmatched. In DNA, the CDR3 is TGTGCCAGCAGCTACAAACTAGCGGGGGGGCCCAATGAGCAGTTCTTC. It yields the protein CASSYKLAGGPNEQFF.

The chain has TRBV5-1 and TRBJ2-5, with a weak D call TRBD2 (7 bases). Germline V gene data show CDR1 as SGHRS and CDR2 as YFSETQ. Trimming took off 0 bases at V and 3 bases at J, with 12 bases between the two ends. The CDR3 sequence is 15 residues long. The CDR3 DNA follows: TGCGCCAGCAGCTTGGTCGGGGGGCCCGAAGAGACCCAGTACTTC. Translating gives CASSLVGGPEETQYF.

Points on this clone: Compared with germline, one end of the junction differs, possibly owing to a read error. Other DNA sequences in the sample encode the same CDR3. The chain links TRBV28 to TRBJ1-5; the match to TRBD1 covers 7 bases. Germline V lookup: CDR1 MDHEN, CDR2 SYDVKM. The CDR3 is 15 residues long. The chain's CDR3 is CASSFTDRERQPQHF. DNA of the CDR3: TGTGCCAGCAGTTTCACCGACAGGGAGCGGCAGCCCCAGCATTTC.

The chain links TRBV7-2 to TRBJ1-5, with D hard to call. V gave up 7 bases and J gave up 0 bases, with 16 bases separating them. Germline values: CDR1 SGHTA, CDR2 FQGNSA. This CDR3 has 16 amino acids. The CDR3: CASTPRRIYSNQPQHF. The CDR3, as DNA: TGTGCCAGCACGCCCAGGAGGATTTATAGCAATCAGCCCCAGCATTTT.

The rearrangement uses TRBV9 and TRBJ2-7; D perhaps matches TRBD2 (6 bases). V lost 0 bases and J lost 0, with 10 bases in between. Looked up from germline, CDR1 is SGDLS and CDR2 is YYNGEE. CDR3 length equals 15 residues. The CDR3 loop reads CASSVGVGGSYEQYF. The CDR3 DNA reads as TGTGCCAGCAGCGTAGGGGTGGGGGGCTCCTACGAGCAGTACTTC. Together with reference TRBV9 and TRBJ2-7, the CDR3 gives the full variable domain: DSGVTQTPKHLITATGQRVTLRCSPRSGDLSVYWYQQSLDQGLQFLIQYYNGEERAKGNILERFSAQQFPDLHSELNLSSLELGDSALYFCASSVGVGGSYEQYFGPGTRLTVT.

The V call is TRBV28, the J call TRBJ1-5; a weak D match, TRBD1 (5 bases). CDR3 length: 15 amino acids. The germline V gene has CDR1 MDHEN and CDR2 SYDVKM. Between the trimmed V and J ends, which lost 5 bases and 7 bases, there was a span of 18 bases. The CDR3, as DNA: TGTGCCAGCAGTCCCCAGGGTCTTCCCCGGCAGCCCCAGCATTTT. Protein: CASSPQGLPRQPQHF.

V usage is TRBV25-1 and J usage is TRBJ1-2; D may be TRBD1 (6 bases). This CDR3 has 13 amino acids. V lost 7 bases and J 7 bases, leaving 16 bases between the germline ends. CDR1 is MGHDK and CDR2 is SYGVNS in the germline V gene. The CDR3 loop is CASNRDGVSGYTF. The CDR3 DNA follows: TGTGCCAGCAACAGGGACGGGGTGAGTGGCTACACCTTC.